These 15 T cell receptor beta chains originate from one sample sequenced in a study of T cell repertoires in cytomegalovirus infection. No antigen has been identified for these receptors. One entry per CDR3 protein results from TCRdb running MiXCR on the reads. The sample lists hundreds of thousands of distinct CDR3 sequences, roughly a third seen once, with 15% to 20% in the top ten. The source material was cultured PBMCs, sampled from culture after CMV antigen stimulation. Receptors originate from a human donor in good health (CMV status not recorded). Some clones in this sample may be carry-over from other donors' samples.

The V and J genes are TRBV20-1 and TRBJ1-1; 7 bases match TRBD1. The CDR3 is 13 amino acids. Trimming at V came to 7 bases and at J to 3 bases, leaving 8 bases not matched to a gene. Germline V gives CDR1 DFQATT, CDR2 SNEGSKA (reference sequence). CDR3 bases: TGCAGTGGATCGACAGGGTGGGACACTGAAGCTTTCTTT. Protein: CSGSTGWDTEAFF.

Turning to this clonotype: Since a much larger clone is just one base distant, this may be a read error. The conserved closing phenylalanine or tryptophan is absent in this CDR3, likely reflecting a read error. The V call is TRBV7-2, the J call TRBJ2-1; 8 bases are shared with TRBD2. Germline CDR1 SGHTA, CDR2 FQGNSA. CDR3 length equals 14 residues. The J segment lost 4 bases and the V segment lost 5 bases, leaving 4 bases of the junction unmatched. This CDR3 is CASSQGLEYNEQFL. CDR3 coding DNA: TGTGCCAGCAGCCAGGGACTAGAGTACAATGAGCAGTTCTTA.

This clonotype turned up a few times. This sequence joins TRBV7-8 and TRBJ1-2; D remains ambiguous. The germline V gene encodes CDR1 SGHVS and CDR2 FQNEAQ. This CDR3 is built from 14 residues. Trimming shortened V by 2 bases and J by 7 bases, and 14 bases separated the two germline ends. The CDR3, as DNA: TGTGCCAGCAGCTTAACCGTCGCCGTCCCTGGCTACACCTTC. Protein product: CASSLTVAVPGYTF.

This clonotype was detected only a few times. This chain connects TRBV11-2 to TRBJ2-7; 9 positions match TRBD1. The CDR3 covers 15 residues. Germline V lookup: CDR1 SGHAT, CDR2 FQNNGV. Trimming cost V 5 bases and J 3 bases; bases outside gene matches: 8. The CDR3 region is CASSPSGQGNYEQYF. CDR3 nucleotide sequence: TGTGCCAGCAGCCCCTCGGGACAGGGTAACTACGAGCAGTACTTC. The whole variable domain, filled in from reference TRBV11-2 and TRBJ2-7, reads EAGVAQSPRYKIIEKRQSVAFWCNPISGHATLYWYQQILGQGPKLLIQFQNNGVVDDSQLPKDRFSAERLKGVDSTLKIQPAKLEDSAVYLCASSPSGQGNYEQYFGPGTRLTVT.

This clonotype has a handful of counts. This chain joins TRBV4-2 and TRBJ2-3; D gene ambiguous. V lost 2 bases and J 0 bases, leaving 15 bases between the germline ends. The germline V gene encodes CDR1 LGHNA and CDR2 YNFKEQ. The CDR3 runs to 17 residues. DNA of the CDR3: TGTGCCAGCAGCCAACTTAACCGGGCCCTAAGCACAGATACGCAGTATTTT. It encodes CASSQLNRALSTDTQYF.

The chain recombines TRBV6-5 with TRBJ2-2, with D tentatively TRBD1 (5 bases). Trimming left V 5 bases short and J 3 bases short, with 13 bases between. Germline-derived CDR1 and CDR2 are MNHEY and SVGAGI. The CDR3 consists of 15 residues. CDR3: CASSPSDRHTGELFF. CDR3 in DNA: TGTGCCAGCAGTCCATCCGACAGACACACCGGGGAGCTGTTTTTT.

The rearrangement uses TRBV18 and TRBJ2-3; possibly TRBD2 for D (6 bases). Trimming left V 5 bases short and J 0 bases short, with 15 bases between. This CDR3 is built from 16 residues. Germline V gives CDR1 KGHSH, CDR2 LQKENI. In DNA, the CDR3 is TGTGCCAGCTCATCCCTCCGGGGGTCTAGCACAGATACGCAGTATTTT. This encodes CASSSLRGSSTDTQYF.

The chain combines TRBV5-1 with TRBJ2-3; TRBD2 aligns across 7 bases. V lost 7 bases, J lost 2 bases, and 19 bases stayed unmatched. Germline V CDR1 and CDR2: SGHRS, YFSETQ. The CDR3 has 18 amino acids. The CDR3 sequence is CASQARPLGGGYTDTQYF. The CDR3 DNA reads as TGCGCCAGCCAAGCGAGGCCCTTGGGCGGGGGTTACACAGATACGCAGTATTTT.

This chain uses TRBV27 with TRBJ2-7; D is tentatively TRBD1 or TRBD2 (5 bases each). CDR3 length equals 17 residues. V was shortened by 6 bases and J by 0 bases, with 21 bases between the two germline ends. Germline-derived CDR1 and CDR2 are MNHEY and SMNVEV (reference sequence). CDR3 protein: CASSRDGGPTSSYEQYF. DNA for the CDR3: TGTGCCAGCAGCCGGGACGGAGGACCGACGAGCTCCTACGAGCAGTACTTC.

The gene calls are TRBV7-9 and TRBJ2-5; D remains unclear. This CDR3 comprises 16 residues. The V and J ends lost 4 bases and 3 bases respectively, with 18 bases between them. Germline values: CDR1 SEHNR, CDR2 FQNEAQ (reference sequence). CDR3 in DNA: TGTGCCAGCAGCTCCTCCCGTGGTCAAGTGGAAGAGACCCAGTACTTC. Amino acids: CASSSSRGQVEETQYF.

In this sample, this clonotype turned up a few times. The rearrangement joins TRBV12-3 or TRBV12-4 to TRBJ1-2; D is possibly TRBD1 (6 bases). The CDR3 is 12 residues long. Trimming left V 6 bases short and J 7 bases short, with 12 bases between. As DNA, the CDR3 is TGTGCCAGCAGCCCTACAGGGACTGGCTACACCTTC. Translating gives CASSPTGTGYTF.

The genes are TRBV24-1 and TRBJ2-1; D gene unclear. Deletions cut 1 base from V and 4 bases from J, with 16 bases between. The CDR3 runs to 17 residues. Germline V lookup: CDR1 KGHDR, CDR2 SFDVKD. The CDR3 sequence is CATSDFVIPPRYNEQFF. Here the CDR3 DNA reads TGTGCCACCAGTGATTTTGTGATACCTCCTCGATACAATGAGCAGTTCTTC.

In its sample, this clonotype was seen many times. V is TRBV7-2 and J is TRBJ1-1; 7 bases map to TRBD1. CDR3 length: 12 residues. J gave up 7 bases and V 3 bases, and 2 bases lay outside the gene matches. Germline V gene lookup returns CDR1 SGHTA and CDR2 FQGNSA. In DNA, the CDR3 is TGTGCCAGCAGCTTTCGGACAGGTGAAGCTTTCTTT. It yields the protein CASSFRTGEAFF.

This clonotype was counted between two and nine times. This rearrangement joins TRBV7-2 to TRBJ1-1; 9 nucleotides line up with TRBD1. V shed 5 bases, J shed 1 base, and the junction held 2 bases outside the gene matches. This CDR3 comprises 14 residues. Germline-derived CDR1 and CDR2 are SGHTA and FQGNSA. The CDR3 DNA is TGTGCCAGCAGCACGGACAGGGGGAACACTGAAGCTTTCTTT. It codes for CASSTDRGNTEAFF.

The rearrangement links TRBV7-6 to TRBJ2-1, with D uncertain. The germline V and J ends were trimmed by 4 bases and 0 bases, with 13 bases remaining between them. CDR3 size: 16 residues. CDR1 and CDR2 from the germline V gene are SGHVS and FNYEAQ. The chain's CDR3 is CASSSDPAVSYNEQFF. CDR3 nucleotides: TGTGCCAGCAGCTCAGACCCGGCCGTCTCCTACAATGAGCAGTTCTTC.